The sequence of this T cell receptor (beta chain) was determined in a study of response to subunit inactivated influenza vaccine. In the case of this clonotype: Its antigen is unidentified.

The study's findings and limits: It was the authors' suggestion that each seasonal influenza vaccination recruits few new T cells.

The CDR3 is 14 residues long. V lost 6 bases, J lost 1 base, and 5 bases stayed unmatched. Germline V lookup: CDR1 MNHEY, CDR2 SVGEGT. TCRdb ran MiXCR on the RT-PCR reads and lists one entry per CDR3 protein. The table has around 710,000 distinct CDR3 sequences, approximately 13% seen once. This clonotype was obtained from a man in his fifties who received an inactivated influenza vaccine. The sequencing used PBMCs from blood, collected less than 15 days before vaccination. The chain carries TRBV6-2 or TRBV6-3 and TRBJ2-7, with TRBD2 matching over 8 bases. CDR3 in DNA: TGTGCCAGCAGGCCCCAGCGGGAGTCCTACGAGCAGTACTTC. Translation: CASRPQRESYEQYF.